This T cell receptor (beta chain) was sequenced during a study of T cells in Graves' hyperthyroidism and ophthalmopathy. Uncontrolled infections, other autoimmune diseases, pregnancy or lactation led to exclusion of patients. RNA transcripts served as the template for amplifying TCR beta CDR3 regions. The HTBI primer set drove a first-round RT-PCR of the TCR CDR3. TCRdb itself ran the multiplex PCR reads through MiXCR, one entry per CDR3 protein. The top ten hold 16% of the sample, which has under 750,000 distinct CDR3 sequences, 15% to 20% seen once. In its sample, this clonotype was seen a few times. CDR3 length: 15 amino acids. The junction had 11 bases not matched to a gene; V was cut back by 6 bases and J by 7 bases.

The receptor was isolated from a woman aged 50 to 60 with Graves' hyperthyroidism that later progressed to Graves' ophthalmopathy. This chain links TRBV12-3 or TRBV12-4 with TRBJ1-5, with TRBD1 identical over 8 bases. The sequenced sample was blood. The CDR3 here is CASSWGRDRRQPQHF. CDR3 nucleotide sequence: TGTGCCAGCAGCTGGGGTAGGGACAGGCGACAGCCCCAGCATTTT.